Below, 4 T cell receptor beta chains from the same sample are listed, as sequenced in a study of early T cells in non-severe SARS-CoV-2 infection. Via MiXCR, TCRdb re-called the 5' RACE reads, giving one row per CDR3 protein. The sample carries around 26,000 distinct CDR3 sequences, roughly 4.2% recorded once. The sequencing sample was made of whole blood. The receptors stem from an adult who was a healthcare worker with PCR-confirmed SARS-CoV-2 infection or an uninfected control (not recorded which).

The rearrangement joins TRBV11-2 to TRBJ2-5; 9 bases agree with TRBD1. The V and J ends lost 1 base and 4 bases, in that order; junction bases with no gene match: 7. Germline assignment: CDR1 SGHAT and CDR2 FQNNGV. The CDR3 extends over 16 amino acids. CDR3: CASSLARTGGRETQYF. CDR3 coding DNA: TGTGCCAGCAGCTTAGCCCGAACAGGGGGCCGAGAGACCCAGTACTTC.

This clonotype was observed at least ten times. The J gene is TRBJ2-2, the V gene TRBV9, with TRBD1 identical over 7 bases. Germline-derived CDR1 and CDR2 are SGDLS and YYNGEE. Losses at the gene ends were 3 bases for V and 7 bases for J; bases not matched to a gene: 12. The CDR3 runs 16 residues. DNA for the CDR3: TGTGCCAGCAGCGAGGGGACAGTTAGGGCCGGCGGGGAGCTGTTTTTT. This translates into CASSEGTVRAGGELFF.

This clonotype was observed at least ten times. The chain has TRBV3-1 and TRBJ1-2; D is uncertain. CDR1 and CDR2 from the germline V gene are LGHDT and YNNKEL (reference sequence). This CDR3 is 14 amino acids long. V shed 2 bases and J shed 6 bases, with 13 bases lying between them. The CDR3 coding sequence is TGTGCCAGCAGCCAATTTACAATTTTTGATGGCTACACCTTC. It yields the protein CASSQFTIFDGYTF.

Regarding this clonotype: A much more abundant neighbour one base away suggests this may be a read error. J is TRBJ1-6 and V is TRBV20-1, with unresolved D. CDR3 length: 13 amino acids. The germline CDR1 and CDR2 sequences are DFQATT and SNEGSKA (reference sequence). The V end was cut by 6 bases, the J end by 11 bases, with 17 bases between. The CDR3 reads CSAPPRGNPPLHF. CDR3 sequence (DNA): TGCAGTGCCCCTCCACGAGGGAATCCACCCCTCCACTTT.